This T cell receptor beta chain stems from a study of cytomegalovirus exposure and HLA in healthy donors. Study-level findings and limits: Cytomegalovirus association was listed for about 160 TCR beta chains. While the bulk of TCR sequences proved rare, some public TCRs turned up in many donors. Association with HLA alleles at 0.05 false discovery rate was found for roughly 17,000 TCR beta sequences in a later analysis.

To note about this clone: What it binds is unknown.

PCR involved 60 Vbeta and 13 Jbeta primers. Produced via immunoSEQ multiplex PCR; TCRdb's table is partial and in-frame only. Of over 150,000 clones in the sample, approximately 82% were seen once. Donors showed nominal health when sampled, although they likely had unrecorded immune exposures. In germline, CDR1 is SGHRS, CDR2 YFSETQ. Trimming took off 2 bases at V and 8 bases at J, with 17 bases between the two ends. The CDR3 contains 15 residues. The chain combines TRBV5-1 with TRBJ1-5, with TRBD1 as a possible D gene (6 bases). Sequencing was carried out using PBMCs. The origin of this receptor is a girl aged 2-9 years in good health and CMV-seropositive. The CDR3 here is CASSFMGAEGEPQHF. The CDR3 DNA reads TGCGCCAGCAGCTTTATGGGGGCCGAAGGAGAGCCCCAGCATTTT.